This TCR beta chain was sequenced in a study of shared T cell receptors in the human thymus. CDR1 and CDR2 (germline): SQVTM, ANQGSEA. The ends were cut back, 4 bases at V and 7 bases at J, with 19 bases in the middle. The CDR3 is 14 amino acids. Here immunoSEQ multiplex PCR was the method, and the copy in TCRdb shows in-frame clones only, minus some. The sample contains hundreds of thousands of clones, 70% to 90% of which appear only once. The same data also went into a second study, on human thymus T cells. That paper notes: Corrective cardiac operations yielded the resected thymus tissue. Related reports documented highly overlapping thymic repertoires among unrelated individuals.

The sample consisted of thymocytes. The chain combines TRBV29-1 with TRBJ1-2, with D perhaps matching TRBD1 (5 bases). The TCR originated in a boy under two years old with a congenital heart defect. The CDR3 nucleotides read TGCAGCGTTGGAGGGGAGGGGTTTGAGGGTGGCTACACCTTC. It yields the protein CSVGGEGFEGGYTF.